This section outlines one T cell receptor (beta chain) sequence together with its context. No cognate antigen has been identified for it. No qualities accompany the bases; no much larger clone lies one base away. The entry originates in a study of CD8+ T cells in alopecia areata (dated by TCRdb to between 2018 and 2020). Context from the whole study: The treated patients, all with moderate-to-severe alopecia areata, were enrolled in an open-label pilot trial of oral tofacitinib given at 5 to 10 mg twice daily. On the human side, TCRbeta sequencing was run on scalp tissue and on sorted CD4+ and CD8+ peripheral blood T cells from healthy controls and from alopecia areata patients with either patchy or totalis/universalis disease. Biopsies were taken from tofacitinib-treated patients at baseline and at 4 and 24 weeks of treatment, and a later scalp biopsy was taken in several of the tofacitinib-treated patients. Scalp clonality was compared among normal scalp (n=4), patchy alopecia areata scalp (n=8), and alopecia totalis/universalis scalp (n=8). Amplification of TCRbeta CDR3 regions was done by immunoSEQ multiplex PCR using 35 Vbeta forward primers and 13 Jbeta reverse primers. High-throughput TCRbeta sequencing was used to examine T cell clonal expansion in alopecia areata in both the C3H/HeJ mouse model and human patients. The SALT score, which quantifies the percentage of affected scalp surface area, was used to measure disease severity in treated patients. RNA came from the PAXgene miRNA kit for fixed scalp, the miRNeasy kit for PBMCs, and the RNeasy kit for mouse skin. Tofacitinib was administered for 6 to 18 months, and 6 months of follow-up off drug were then conducted to assess delayed response and recurrence.

Study-level results and caveats: The treated cohort was small, with a single nonresponder, so links between baseline CD8+ expansion and response need larger studies. Lesional scalp, especially in alopecia totalis/universalis, showed higher clonality and more expanded CD8+ clones than normal scalp, suggesting antigenic drive. Many expanded lesional clones persisted in scalp and blood during tofacitinib treatment, which may partly explain relapse after stopping treatment. Unlike mouse skin, where gammadelta T cells dominate, normal human skin contains resident alphabeta T cells that get sequenced too, which complicates analysis of the scalp TCR repertoire. Scalp clonality and the number of expanded CD8+ clones among the top 100 scalp clones were significantly decreased by tofacitinib. Shared TCR sequences between patients were less evident than in mice, which may be partly attributable to HLA diversity in the patient population.

The library was generated by the immunoSEQ multiplex PCR assay. To provide template for TCR sequencing, every sample had RNA extracted and reverse transcribed into cDNA. SuperScript III was used to make first-strand cDNA, primed with a 2:1 mix of oligo-dT and random hexamers. Amplification bias was assessed with a synthetic immune receptor repertoire, and residual bias was removed computationally. The study's processing was this. Raw reads were preprocessed to remove errors, and CDR3 was defined by IMGT conventions from the conserved cysteine to phenylalanine. Clonality was computed as 1 minus the Shannon entropy, with the entropy normalized by log2 of the number of productive unique TCRs. Scalp TCRbeta sequences were cross-referenced with sorted blood CD4 and CD8 repertoires so that the CD4 or CD8 identity of scalp clones could be inferred. Drawn from immuneACCESS, this table holds only the in-frame rearrangements with V and J called that TCRdb kept. Clones are partly lost; checked studies trace under half to an unresolved V gene and leave the rest unexplained. V, J and clone size are those of that table, while D and trimming were read from the DNA. The sample table holds about 220,000 clones, of which 50% to 70% were seen once. Jointly, the top ten make up around 1.6% of the sample.

The intended sense of this specimen's time point label: more than 3 weeks on oral tofacitinib. Read against the paper, the sample's treatment or condition label means: oral pan-JAK inhibitor, 5-10 mg twice daily. Lesional scalp punch biopsies and peripheral blood were obtained from alopecia areata patients. PBMCs were separated by density centrifugation and stained for CD3, CD4 and CD8, after which CD4+ and CD8+ T cells were sorted on a FACSAria. CDR1 and CDR2 are read off the germline V gene as SQVTM and ANQGSEA. V gives up 8 bases and J gives up 1 base, and the segment between their germline ends measures 14 bases. From its cysteine to its phenylalanine, the CDR3 spans 13 amino acids. The CDR3 DNA has 39 bases and is translated from base 1.

The specimen was CD4+ T cells sorted from blood, collected at week 4, from a patient treated with tofacitinib. This TCR came from a human donor with alopecia areata. The chain is made from TRBV29-1 and TRBJ2-5; the D gene cannot be named for sure. The CDR3 amino acid sequence is: CSFLKRVQETQYF. The sequenced DNA is TGCAGCTTTTTGAAACGGGTCCAAGAGACCCAGTACTTC.